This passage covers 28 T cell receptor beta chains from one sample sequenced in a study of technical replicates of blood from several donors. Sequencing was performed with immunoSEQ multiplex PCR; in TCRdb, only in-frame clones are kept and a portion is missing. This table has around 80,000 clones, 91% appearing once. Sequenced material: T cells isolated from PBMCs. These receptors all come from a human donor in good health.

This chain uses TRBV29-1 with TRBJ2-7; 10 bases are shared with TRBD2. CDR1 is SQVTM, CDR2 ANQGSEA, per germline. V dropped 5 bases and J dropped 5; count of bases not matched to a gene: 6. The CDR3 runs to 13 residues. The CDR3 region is CSVFSGRSHEQYF. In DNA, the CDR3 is TGCAGCGTTTTTAGCGGGAGGTCCCACGAGCAGTACTTC.

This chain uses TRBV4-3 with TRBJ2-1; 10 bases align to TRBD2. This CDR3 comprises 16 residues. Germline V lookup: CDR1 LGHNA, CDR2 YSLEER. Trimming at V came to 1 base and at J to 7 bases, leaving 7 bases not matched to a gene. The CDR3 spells CASSQVLAGVGNEQFF. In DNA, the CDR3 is TGCGCCAGCAGCCAAGTGCTAGCGGGAGTTGGGAATGAGCAGTTCTTC.

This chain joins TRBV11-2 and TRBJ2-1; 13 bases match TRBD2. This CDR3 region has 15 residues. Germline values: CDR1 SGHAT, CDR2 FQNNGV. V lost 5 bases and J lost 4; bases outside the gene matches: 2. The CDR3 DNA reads TGTGCCAGCAGCCGGACTAGCGGGAGTTACAATGAGCAGTTCTTC. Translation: CASSRTSGSYNEQFF.

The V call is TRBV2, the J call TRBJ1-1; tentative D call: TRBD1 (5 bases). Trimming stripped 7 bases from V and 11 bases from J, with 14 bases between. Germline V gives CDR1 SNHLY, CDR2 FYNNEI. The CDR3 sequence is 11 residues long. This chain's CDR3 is CASTLGGTAFF. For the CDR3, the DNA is TGTGCCAGCACCCTAGGAGGGACGGCTTTCTTT. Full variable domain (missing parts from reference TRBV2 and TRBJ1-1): EPEVTQTPSHQVTQMGQEVILRCVPISNHLYFYWYRQILGQKVEFLVSFYNNEISEKSEIFDDQFSVERPDGSNFTLKIRSTKLEDSAMYFCASTLGGTAFFGQGTRLTVV.

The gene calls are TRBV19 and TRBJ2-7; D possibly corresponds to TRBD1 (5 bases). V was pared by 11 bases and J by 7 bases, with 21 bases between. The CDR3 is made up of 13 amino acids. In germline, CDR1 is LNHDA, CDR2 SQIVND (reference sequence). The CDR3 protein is CAPLPRQRKEQYF. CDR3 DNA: TGTGCCCCCCTCCCTCGACAGCGAAAGGAGCAGTACTTC. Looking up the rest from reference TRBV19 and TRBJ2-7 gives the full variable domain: DGGITQSPKYLFRKEGQNVTLSCEQNLNHDAMYWYRQDPGQGLRLIYYSQIVNDFQKGDIAEGYSVSREKKESFPLTVTSAQKNPTAFYLCAPLPRQRKEQYFGPGTRLTVT.

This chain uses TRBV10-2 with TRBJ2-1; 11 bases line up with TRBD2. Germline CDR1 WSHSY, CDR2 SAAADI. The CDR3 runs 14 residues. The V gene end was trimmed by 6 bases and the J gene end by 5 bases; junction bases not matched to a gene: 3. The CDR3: CASSEGLADNEQFF. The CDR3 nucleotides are TGCGCCAGCAGCGAGGGACTAGCGGACAATGAGCAGTTCTTC.

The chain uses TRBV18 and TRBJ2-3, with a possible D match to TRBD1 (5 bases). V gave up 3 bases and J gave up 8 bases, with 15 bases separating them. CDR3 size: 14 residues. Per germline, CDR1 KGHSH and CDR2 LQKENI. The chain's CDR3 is CASSPVTLGATQYF. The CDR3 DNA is TGTGCCAGCTCACCCGTGACTTTAGGGGCTACGCAGTATTTT.

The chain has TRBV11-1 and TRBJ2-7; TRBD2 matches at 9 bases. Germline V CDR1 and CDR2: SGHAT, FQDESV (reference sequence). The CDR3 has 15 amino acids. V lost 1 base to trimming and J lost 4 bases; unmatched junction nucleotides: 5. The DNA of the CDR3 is TGTGCCAGCAGCTTAGTGGGACTAGCTGCTTACGAGCAGTACTTC. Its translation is CASSLVGLAAYEQYF. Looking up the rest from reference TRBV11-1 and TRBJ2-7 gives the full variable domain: EAEVAQSPRYKITEKSQAVAFWCDPISGHATLYWYRQILGQGPELLVQFQDESVVDDSQLPKDRFSAERLKGVDSTLKIQPAELGDSAMYLCASSLVGLAAYEQYFGPGTRLTVT.

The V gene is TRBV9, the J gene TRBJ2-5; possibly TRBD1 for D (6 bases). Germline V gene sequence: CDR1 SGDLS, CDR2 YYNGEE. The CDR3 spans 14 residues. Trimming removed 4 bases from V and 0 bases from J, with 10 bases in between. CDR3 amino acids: CASSRGGNQETQYF. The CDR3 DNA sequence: TGTGCCAGCAGCCGAGGGGGAAACCAAGAGACCCAGTACTTC.

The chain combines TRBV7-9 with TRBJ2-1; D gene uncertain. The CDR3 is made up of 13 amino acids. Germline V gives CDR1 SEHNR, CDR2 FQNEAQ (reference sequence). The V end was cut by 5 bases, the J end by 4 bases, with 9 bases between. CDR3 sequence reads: CASSDLDYNEQFF. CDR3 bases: TGTGCCAGCAGCGATTTAGATTACAATGAGCAGTTCTTC.

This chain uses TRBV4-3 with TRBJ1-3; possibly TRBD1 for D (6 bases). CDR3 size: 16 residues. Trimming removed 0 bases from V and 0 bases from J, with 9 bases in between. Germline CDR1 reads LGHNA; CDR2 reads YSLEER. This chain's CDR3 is CASSQDETGSGNTIYF. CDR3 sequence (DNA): TGCGCCAGCAGCCAAGATGAGACAGGCTCTGGAAACACCATATATTTT.

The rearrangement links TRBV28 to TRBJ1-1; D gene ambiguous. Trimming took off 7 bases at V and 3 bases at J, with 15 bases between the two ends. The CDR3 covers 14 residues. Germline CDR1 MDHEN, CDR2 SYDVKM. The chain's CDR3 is CASKPPALDTEAFF. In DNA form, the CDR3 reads TGTGCCAGCAAACCTCCCGCACTGGACACTGAAGCTTTCTTT. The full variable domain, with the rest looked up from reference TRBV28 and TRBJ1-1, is DVKVTQSSRYLVKRTGEKVFLECVQDMDHENMFWYRQDPGLGLRLIYFSYDVKMKEKGDIPEGYSVSREKKERFSLILESASTNQTSMYLCASKPPALDTEAFFGQGTRLTVV.

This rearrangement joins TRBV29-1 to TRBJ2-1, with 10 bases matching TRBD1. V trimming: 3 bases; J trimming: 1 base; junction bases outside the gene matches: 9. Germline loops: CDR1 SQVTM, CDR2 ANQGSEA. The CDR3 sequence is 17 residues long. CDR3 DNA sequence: TGCAGCGTTGACCAGTTGCCGGGACAGGGGTCCTACAATGAGCAGTTCTTC. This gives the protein CSVDQLPGQGSYNEQFF.

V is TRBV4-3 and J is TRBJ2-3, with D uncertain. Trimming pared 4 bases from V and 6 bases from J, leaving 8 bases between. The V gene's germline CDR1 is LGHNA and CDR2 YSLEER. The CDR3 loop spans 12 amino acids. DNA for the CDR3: TGCGCCAGCAGCCTATTTTCGGATACGCAGTATTTT. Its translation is CASSLFSDTQYF.

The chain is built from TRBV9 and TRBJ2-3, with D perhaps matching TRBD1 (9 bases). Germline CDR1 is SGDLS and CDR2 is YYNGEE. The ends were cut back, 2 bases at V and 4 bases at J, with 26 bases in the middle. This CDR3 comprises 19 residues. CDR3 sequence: CASSVSGQGLLAVPDTQYF. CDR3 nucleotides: TGTGCCAGCAGCGTGTCGGGACAGGGTCTACTAGCGGTTCCAGATACGCAGTATTTT.

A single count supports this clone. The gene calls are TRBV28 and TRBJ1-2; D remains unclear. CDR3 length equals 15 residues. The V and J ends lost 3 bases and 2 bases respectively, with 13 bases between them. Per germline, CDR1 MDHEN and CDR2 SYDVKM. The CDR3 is CASSLSLAGNYGYTF. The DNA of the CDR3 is TGTGCCAGCAGTTTGAGTTTAGCGGGGAACTATGGCTACACCTTC.

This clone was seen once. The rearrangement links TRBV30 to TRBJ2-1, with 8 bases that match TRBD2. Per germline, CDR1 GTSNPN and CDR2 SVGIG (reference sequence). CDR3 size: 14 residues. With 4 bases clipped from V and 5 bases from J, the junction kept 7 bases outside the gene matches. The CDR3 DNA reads TGTGCCTGGAACTATGGAGCGGGGGACAATGAGCAGTTCTTC. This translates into CAWNYGAGDNEQFF. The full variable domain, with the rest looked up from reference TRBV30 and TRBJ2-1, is SQTIHQWPATLVQPVGSPLSLECTVEGTSNPNLYWYRQAAGRGLQLLFYSVGIGQISSEVPQNLSASRPQDRQFILSSKKLLLSDSGFYLCAWNYGAGDNEQFFGPGTRLTVL.

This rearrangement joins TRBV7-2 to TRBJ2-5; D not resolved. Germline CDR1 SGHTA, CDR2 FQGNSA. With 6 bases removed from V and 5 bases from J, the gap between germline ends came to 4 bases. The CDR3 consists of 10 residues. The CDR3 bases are TGTGCCAGCAGTATTGAGACCCAGTACTTC. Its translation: CASSIETQYF.

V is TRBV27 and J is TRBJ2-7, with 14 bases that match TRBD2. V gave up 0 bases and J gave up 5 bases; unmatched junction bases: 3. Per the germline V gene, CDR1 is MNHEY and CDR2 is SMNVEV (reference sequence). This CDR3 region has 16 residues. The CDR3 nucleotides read TGTGCCAGCAGTTTATCGACTAGCGGGAGGGGCGACGAGCAGTACTTC. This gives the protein CASSLSTSGRGDEQYF.

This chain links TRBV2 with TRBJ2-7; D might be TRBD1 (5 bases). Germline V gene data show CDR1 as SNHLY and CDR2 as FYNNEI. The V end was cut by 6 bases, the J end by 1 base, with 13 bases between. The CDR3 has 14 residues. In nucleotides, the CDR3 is TGTGCCAGCAGCCCTGACAGAGATTCCTACGAGCAGTACTTC. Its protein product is CASSPDRDSYEQYF. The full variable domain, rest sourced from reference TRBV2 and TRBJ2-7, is EPEVTQTPSHQVTQMGQEVILRCVPISNHLYFYWYRQILGQKVEFLVSFYNNEISEKSEIFDDQFSVERPDGSNFTLKIRSTKLEDSAMYFCASSPDRDSYEQYFGPGTRLTVT.

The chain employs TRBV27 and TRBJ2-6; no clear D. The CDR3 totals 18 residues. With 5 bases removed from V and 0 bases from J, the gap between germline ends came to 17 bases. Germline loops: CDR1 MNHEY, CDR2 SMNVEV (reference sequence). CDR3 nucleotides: TGTGCCAGCAGTGTATTAACCCGGGTCTACTCTGGGGCCAACGTCCTGACTTTC. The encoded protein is CASSVLTRVYSGANVLTF.

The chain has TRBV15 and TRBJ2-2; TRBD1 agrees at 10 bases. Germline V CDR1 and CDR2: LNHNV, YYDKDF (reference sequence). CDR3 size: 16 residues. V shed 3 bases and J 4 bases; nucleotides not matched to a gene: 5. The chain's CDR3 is CATSRGQGRGTGELFF. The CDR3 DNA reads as TGTGCCACCAGCAGGGGACAGGGGAGGGGCACCGGGGAGCTGTTTTTT.

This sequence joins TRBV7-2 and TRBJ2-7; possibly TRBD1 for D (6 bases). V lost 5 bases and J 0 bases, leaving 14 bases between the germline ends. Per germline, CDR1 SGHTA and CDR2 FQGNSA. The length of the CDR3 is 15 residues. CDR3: CASSPLAGVSYEQYF. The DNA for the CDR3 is TGTGCCAGCAGCCCCCTGGCAGGGGTCTCCTACGAGCAGTACTTC.

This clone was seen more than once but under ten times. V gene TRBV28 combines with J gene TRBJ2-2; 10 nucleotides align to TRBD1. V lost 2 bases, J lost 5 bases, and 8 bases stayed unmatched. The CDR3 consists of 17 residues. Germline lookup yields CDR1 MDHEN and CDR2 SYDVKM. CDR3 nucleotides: TGTGCCAGCAGTTTAGGACCGACAGGGGGCAGAACCGGGGAGCTGTTTTTT. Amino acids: CASSLGPTGGRTGELFF.

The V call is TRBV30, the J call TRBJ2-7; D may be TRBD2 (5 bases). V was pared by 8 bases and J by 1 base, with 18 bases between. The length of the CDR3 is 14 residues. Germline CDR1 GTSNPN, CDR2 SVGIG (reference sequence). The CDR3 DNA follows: TGTGCCGTCGACATGGCTACGGGATCCTACGAGCAGTACTTC. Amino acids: CAVDMATGSYEQYF.

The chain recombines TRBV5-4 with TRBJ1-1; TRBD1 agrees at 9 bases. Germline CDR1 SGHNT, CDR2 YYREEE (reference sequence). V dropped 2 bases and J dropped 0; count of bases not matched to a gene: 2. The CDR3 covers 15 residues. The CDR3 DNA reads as TGTGCCAGCAGCTTAGACAGGGGGGTGAACACTGAAGCTTTCTTT. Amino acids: CASSLDRGVNTEAFF.

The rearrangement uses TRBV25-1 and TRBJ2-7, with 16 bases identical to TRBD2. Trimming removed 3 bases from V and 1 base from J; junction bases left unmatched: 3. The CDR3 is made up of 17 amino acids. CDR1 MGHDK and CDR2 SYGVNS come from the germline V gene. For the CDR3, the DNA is TGTGCCAGCAGTGAGGGACTAGCGGGAGGGCTGTCCTACGAGCAGTACTTC. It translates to CASSEGLAGGLSYEQYF.

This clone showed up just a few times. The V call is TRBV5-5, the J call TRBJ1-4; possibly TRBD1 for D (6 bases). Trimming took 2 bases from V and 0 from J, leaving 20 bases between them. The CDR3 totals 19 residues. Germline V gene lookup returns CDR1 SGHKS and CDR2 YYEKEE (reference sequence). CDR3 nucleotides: TGTGCCAGCAGCTTTAAAGGGACACTCGACCTTGCAACTAATGAAAAACTGTTTTTT. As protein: CASSFKGTLDLATNEKLFF.